This is a list of T cell receptor beta chains from one sample in a study of cytomegalovirus exposure and HLA in healthy donors. Repertoires were generated with immunoSEQ multiplex PCR, while TCRdb's copy carries only in-frame clones and drops some. The profile shows around 210,000 clones, about 85% of them singletons. Input material: PBMCs. Receptors originate from a girl aged 2 to 10 in good health and CMV-seronegative. The CDR3 runs from the conserved cysteine through the conserved F or W. A D gene is named only where the DNA matches it firmly. Clone size appears in some rows only: once, few, many, or a class for an expanded clone.

>once|NA|TRBV18|TRBJ1-1
CASSPPRGEQANTEAFF
TGTGCCAGCTCACCACCGCGGGGCGAACAGGCGAACACTGAAGCTTTCTTT
>NA|NA|TRBV5-4|TRBJ2-7
CASSSYRDEQYF
TGTGCCAGCAGCTCTTACAGGGACGAGCAGTACTTC
>NA|TRBD1|TRBV5-1|TRBJ2-7
CASSLDRGSAYEQYF
TGCGCCAGCAGCTTGGACAGGGGGTCCGCTTACGAGCAGTACTTC
>NA|NA|TRBV2|TRBJ2-3
CASSGPSTDTQYF
TGTGCCAGCAGCGGTCCCAGCACAGATACGCAGTATTTT
>NA|NA|TRBV11-3|TRBJ2-1
CASSLGGSYNEQFF
TGTGCCAGCAGCTTAGGCGGATCCTACAATGAGCAGTTCTTC
>NA|TRBD2|TRBV19|TRBJ2-3
CASSGLAGGTDTQYF
TGTGCCAGTAGCGGACTAGCGGGGGGCACAGATACGCAGTATTTT
>NA|NA|TRBV5-6|TRBJ2-7
CASSFYRDAADYEQYF
TGTGCCAGCAGCTTCTACAGGGATGCGGCAGACTACGAGCAGTACTTC
>NA|NA|TRBV19|TRBJ1-5
CASSTGRGYQPQHF
TGTGCCAGTAGTACCGGACGGGGATATCAGCCCCAGCATTTT
>NA|TRBD2|TRBV9|TRBJ2-7
CASSVLGLAGDEQYF
TGTGCCAGCAGCGTGCTAGGACTAGCGGGAGACGAGCAGTACTTC
>NA|NA|TRBV5-1|TRBJ2-3
CASSFGDTQYF
TGCGCCAGCAGCTTCGGAGATACGCAGTATTTT
>NA|NA|TRBV19|TRBJ1-5
CASSIDSVNQPQHF
TGTGCCAGTAGTATAGATTCTGTAAATCAGCCCCAGCATTTT
>NA|TRBD1|TRBV5-5|TRBJ1-4
CASTPRQGAGEKLFF
TGTGCCAGCACTCCTAGACAGGGGGCGGGGGAAAAACTGTTTTTT
>once|NA|TRBV6-6|TRBJ1-1
CASSYSHEDTEAFF
TGTGCCAGCAGTTACTCTCACGAGGACACTGAAGCTTTCTTT
>NA|TRBD2|TRBV2|TRBJ2-1
CAGRTSGSSYNEQFF
TGTGCCGGACGGACTAGCGGGAGTTCCTACAATGAGCAGTTCTTC
>NA|NA|TRBV6-1|TRBJ1-1
CASSVLQGGDTEAFF
TGTGCCAGCAGCGTATTACAGGGAGGGGACACTGAAGCTTTCTTT
>NA|NA|TRBV4-1|TRBJ2-7
CASSQEPAASYEQYF
TGCGCCAGCAGCCAAGAGCCAGCGGCCTCCTACGAGCAGTACTTC
>NA|TRBD1|TRBV6-5|TRBJ1-1
CASSPPTGTGTEAFF
TGTGCCAGCAGTCCTCCGACAGGGACGGGGACTGAAGCTTTCTTT
>NA|TRBD2|TRBV2|TRBJ2-3
CASSDRAGGSTQYF
TGTGCCAGCAGTGATAGGGCGGGGGGGTCTACGCAGTATTTT
>few|TRBD1|TRBV2|TRBJ1-4
CASLGQGEKLFF
TGTGCCAGCCTTGGACAGGGAGAAAAACTGTTTTTT
>NA|NA|TRBV4-1|TRBJ1-5
CASSPESNQPQHF
TGCGCCAGCAGCCCGGAGAGCAATCAGCCCCAGCATTTT
>NA|NA|TRBV9|TRBJ2-7
CASSVATGQYSYEQYF
TGTGCCAGCAGCGTAGCTACAGGGCAGTATTCCTACGAGCAGTACTTC
>few|NA|TRBV10-1|TRBJ1-4
CASRILIREKLFF
TGCGCCAGCAGAATCTTGATTCGGGAAAAACTGTTTTTT
>NA|TRBD1|TRBV6-5|TRBJ2-1
CASSYFPGTDEQFF
TGTGCCAGCAGTTACTTTCCCGGGACAGATGAGCAGTTCTTC
>few|TRBD1|TRBV7-2|TRBJ1-5
CASSPWTGQPQHF
TGTGCCAGCAGCCCGTGGACAGGGCAGCCCCAGCATTTT
>NA|TRBD2|TRBV5-4|TRBJ2-7
CASSGGLAASYEQYF
TGTGCCAGCAGCGGGGGACTAGCGGCCTCCTACGAGCAGTACTTC
>NA|NA|TRBV7-9|TRBJ2-2
CASSPDGELFF
TGTGCCAGCAGCCCAGATGGGGAGCTGTTTTTT
>NA|TRBD1|TRBV2|TRBJ2-7
CASTLQGAGEQYF
TGTGCCAGCACTCTGCAGGGGGCGGGTGAGCAGTACTTC
>NA|NA|TRBV19|TRBJ1-2
CASSIVGGPYGYTF
TGTGCCAGTAGTATAGTGGGGGGGCCCTATGGCTACACCTTC
>NA|NA|TRBV6-6|TRBJ1-4
CASSRNRATNEKLFF
TGTGCCAGCAGTCGAAACAGGGCAACTAATGAAAAACTGTTTTTT
>NA|TRBD1|TRBV27|TRBJ1-4
CASSMNRGLDEKLFF
TGTGCCAGCAGTATGAACAGGGGGCTTGATGAAAAACTGTTTTTT
>NA|NA|TRBV10-3|TRBJ1-2
CAIRSGFSDGYTF
TGTGCCATCAGATCAGGGTTCAGTGATGGCTACACCTTC
>NA|TRBD2|TRBV5-1|TRBJ2-1
CASGTSGAYNEQFF
TGCGCCAGCGGGACTAGCGGAGCCTACAATGAGCAGTTCTTC
>NA|NA|TRBV30|TRBJ1-2
CAWSVPYRNGYTF
TGTGCCTGGAGTGTACCCTACAGGAATGGCTACACCTTC